The table lists the clone carrying this T cell receptor (beta chain) with a few counts. The antigen remains undetermined. A single record per CDR3 protein comes from TCRdb applying MiXCR to the reads. In the table there are about 1,900 distinct CDR3 sequences, over 12% of which are singletons. The data belong to a study of liver allograft versus peripheral blood T cells. Study-wide background: Recipients' peripheral blood T cell receptor repertoires were compared with those in transplanted livers.

Points from the study as a whole: Inside liver allografts, T cell receptor repertoires reportedly diverged from the repertoires found in peripheral blood.

The ends were cut back, 6 bases at V and 3 bases at J, with 13 bases in the middle. This CDR3 is 14 amino acids long. CDR1 is SNHLY, CDR2 FYNNEI, per germline. The gene calls are TRBV2 and TRBJ2-3; D call uncertain. This clonotype originated in a human patient who had a liver transplant. Some of these T cells may belong to the graft donor. Here the CDR3 reads CASSMAFATDTQYF. The CDR3, as DNA: TGTGCCAGCAGCATGGCCTTTGCGACAGATACGCAGTATTTT.